This T cell receptor (beta chain) was recovered during a study of cytomegalovirus exposure and HLA in healthy donors. Study-wide results and limits: The authors enumerated 164 TCR beta chains as linked to cytomegalovirus. A subsequent analysis found that TCR clusters from the first cohort also tended to co-occur in the 120 or so validation repertoires, with under 95% of cluster scores above 0. In vitro data verified a few CMV-associated chains as specific for CMV antigens.

This clone occurred a few times. Its target is not known. Produced via immunoSEQ multiplex PCR; TCRdb's table is partial and in-frame only. The table lists roughly 180,000 clones, around four fifths of them singletons. Trimming took off 4 bases at V and 5 bases at J, with 11 bases between the two ends. The length of the CDR3 is 13 residues. The V gene's germline CDR1 is SNHLY and CDR2 FYNNEI. V and J are TRBV2 and TRBJ2-5; D might be TRBD2 (6 bases). The source is a man aged 18 to 29 in good health and CMV-seropositive. Material for sequencing was PBMCs. CDR3 amino acids: CASSGHRGETQYF. CDR3 nucleotide sequence: TGTGCCAGCAGTGGACATCGGGGGGAGACCCAGTACTTC. Variable domain in full (rest from reference TRBV2 and TRBJ2-5): EPEVTQTPSHQVTQMGQEVILRCVPISNHLYFYWYRQILGQKVEFLVSFYNNEISEKSEIFDDQFSVERPDGSNFTLKIRSTKLEDSAMYFCASSGHRGETQYFGPGTRLLVL.